These 14 T cell receptor beta chains originate from one sample sequenced in a study of T cell responses to AZD1222 COVID-19 vaccine. The data were produced by immunoSEQ multiplex PCR, yet TCRdb's version contains in-frame clones alone and is incomplete. The repertoire holds 60,000 to 75,000 clones, 70% to 80% seen once, with under 4.5% in the top ten. Sequenced material: peripheral blood, taken 28 days after the second AZD1222 dose. All receptors derive from an adult who received the AZD1222 COVID-19 vaccine.

In the case of this clone: This sample also contains other DNA sequences that code for the same CDR3. The CDR3 sequence is CASSLGRSYEQYF. CDR3 bases: TGTGCCAGCAGTTTGGGCAGATCCTACGAGCAGTACTTC. This chain connects TRBV12-3 or TRBV12-4 to TRBJ2-7; D remains ambiguous. The V and J ends lost 3 bases and 1 base respectively, with 7 bases between them. The CDR3 loop spans 13 amino acids.

V usage is TRBV2 and J usage is TRBJ1-4; D ambiguous. CDR3 length: 13 residues. Trimming pared 6 bases from V and 8 bases from J, leaving 13 bases between. Germline V gives CDR1 SNHLY, CDR2 FYNNEI. Here the CDR3 reads CASRVYREEKLFF. CDR3 sequence (DNA): TGTGCCAGCAGGGTTTACCGGGAGGAAAAACTGTTTTTT.

The CDR3 DNA sequence: TGTGCCAGCAGGGACGAGCGGTACTCTGGGGCCAACGTCCTGACTTTC. Translation: CASRDERYSGANVLTF. This sequence joins TRBV11-3 and TRBJ2-6, with D possibly being TRBD2 (5 bases). V was shortened by 6 bases and J by 0 bases, with 12 bases between the two germline ends. The CDR3 contains 16 residues. Germline assignment: CDR1 SGHNT and CDR2 YENEEA.

The chain recombines TRBV3-1 (or the pseudogene TRBV3-2) with TRBJ2-2; TRBD1 matches at 7 bases. Germline V lookup: CDR1 LGHDT, CDR2 YNNKEL (reference sequence). Trimming at V came to 2 bases and at J to 3 bases, leaving 9 bases not matched to a gene. This CDR3 spans 17 amino acids. CDR3 region: CASSQPIGDSYTGELFF. The CDR3 bases are TGTGCCAGCAGCCAACCCATCGGGGACAGCTACACCGGGGAGCTGTTTTTT.

The DNA for the CDR3 is TGTGCCACCTCAGCCCAGCCCCAGCATTTT. This codes for CATSAQPQHF. This rearrangement joins TRBV6-4 to TRBJ1-5; D not certain. The CDR3 runs 10 residues. V shed 10 bases and J shed 7 bases, with 8 bases lying between them. Germline loops: CDR1 MRHNA, CDR2 SNTAGT.

This chain links TRBV7-9 with TRBJ2-7; tentative D call: TRBD1 (5 bases). The CDR3 runs to 12 residues. Germline-derived CDR1 and CDR2 are SEHNR and FQNEAQ (reference sequence). Trimming cost V 3 bases and J 6 bases, with 9 bases left between them. The CDR3: CASSFVGVEQYF. The CDR3 DNA is TGTGCCAGCAGCTTTGTAGGGGTCGAGCAGTACTTC.

V is TRBV30 and J is TRBJ1-1; D is unclear. Between the trimmed V and J ends, which lost 3 bases and 4 bases, there was a span of 12 bases. The germline CDR1 and CDR2 sequences are GTSNPN and SVGIG (reference sequence). The CDR3 extends over 13 amino acids. CDR3 coding DNA: TGTGCCTGGAGCCCCGCTAGATTCACTGAAGCTTTCTTT. Translated: CAWSPARFTEAFF.

The CDR3 loop reads CASSDDRGTDIQYF. CDR3 DNA sequence: TGTGCCAGCAGTGATGACAGGGGGACAGACATTCAGTACTTC. The V and J genes are TRBV6-4 and TRBJ2-4; 9 nucleotides align to TRBD1. This CDR3 has 14 residues. Germline V gene lookup returns CDR1 MRHNA and CDR2 SNTAGT. Germline trimming cut 3 bases from V and 8 bases from J; bases unmatched to any gene: 5.

The chain recombines TRBV5-4 with TRBJ2-1; D call uncertain. Between the trimmed V and J ends, which lost 1 base and 0 bases, there was a span of 5 bases. Germline V gene sequence: CDR1 SGHNT, CDR2 YYREEE (reference sequence). This CDR3 has 14 residues. The CDR3 protein is CASSLISSYNEQFF. CDR3 nucleotides: TGTGCCAGCAGCTTGATAAGCTCCTACAATGAGCAGTTCTTC. The entire variable domain, with the rest obtained from reference TRBV5-4 and TRBJ2-1, is as follows: ETGVTQSPTHLIKTRGQQVTLRCSSQSGHNTVSWYQQALGQGPQFIFQYYREEENGRGNFPPRFSGLQFPNYSSELNVNALELDDSALYLCASSLISSYNEQFFGPGTRLTVL.

In its sample, this clone was seen many times. V usage is TRBV7-3 and J usage is TRBJ1-4; no clear D. V lost 3 bases, J lost 8 bases, and 10 bases lay in between. Germline V gene lookup returns CDR1 SGHTA and CDR2 FQGTGA. CDR3 length equals 13 residues. This CDR3 reads CASSFRPGEKLFF. DNA of the CDR3: TGTGCCAGCAGCTTCAGGCCAGGCGAAAAACTGTTTTTT.

This chain joins TRBV19 and TRBJ2-3; D gene ambiguous. Germline V CDR1 and CDR2: LNHDA, SQIVND (reference sequence). Deletions cut 4 bases from V and 3 bases from J, with 11 bases between. This CDR3 has 14 amino acids. CDR3 sequence reads: CASSTYGKTDTQYF. Here the CDR3 DNA reads TGTGCCAGTAGTACGTACGGAAAAACAGATACGCAGTATTTT.

The chain carries TRBV24-1 and TRBJ2-5, with 7 positions matching TRBD1. This CDR3 has 15 amino acids. Germline V CDR1 and CDR2: KGHDR, SFDVKD. V gave up 4 bases and J gave up 4 bases; unmatched junction bases: 8. Here the CDR3 reads CATSDWQGDRETQYF. The CDR3 coding sequence is TGTGCCACCAGTGACTGGCAGGGGGACCGAGAGACCCAGTACTTC.

This clone was observed a handful of times. The CDR3 bases are TGCAGTGCTAGTCCAATCCCCGGGACAAACACCATATATTTT. Translation gives CSASPIPGTNTIYF. This rearrangement joins TRBV20-1 to TRBJ1-3, with D possibly TRBD1 on 5 matching bases. V lost 3 bases and J 6 bases, leaving 15 bases between the germline ends. CDR1 is DFQATT and CDR2 is SNEGSKA in the germline V gene (reference sequence). This CDR3 comprises 14 residues.

V usage is TRBV5-1 and J usage is TRBJ2-1, with 9 nucleotides matching TRBD1. The length of the CDR3 is 15 residues. The trim removed 3 bases at V and 8 bases at J, leaving 9 bases unmatched. Germline lookup yields CDR1 SGHRS and CDR2 YFSETQ. The CDR3 nucleotides read TGCGCCAGCAGCTGGACAGGGGTTGGTAGCTATGAGCAGTTCTTC. Amino acid sequence: CASSWTGVGSYEQFF.